The entry below gives a single T cell receptor (beta chain) sequence along with its context. This specimen comes from a study of PD-1 blockade in classical Hodgkin lymphoma. CDR3 length: 13 amino acids. The V segment lost 8 bases and the J segment 0 bases; nucleotides outside the gene matches: 3. CDR1 is SEHNR and CDR2 is FQNEAQ in the germline V gene (reference sequence). Repertoires were generated with immunoSEQ multiplex PCR, while TCRdb's copy carries only in-frame clones and drops some. The sample lists tens of thousands of clones; nearly 95% were seen once. The time point: newly diagnosed, previously untreated cHL patient sample.

The chain has TRBV7-9 and TRBJ1-1; 7 bases align to TRBD1. The specimen was peripheral blood mononuclear cells (PBMCs). The receptor was isolated from a human donor with classical Hodgkin lymphoma. CDR3 coding DNA: TGTGCCAGCGAAGGGGGCCTGAACACTGAAGCTTTCTTT. Its protein product is CASEGGLNTEAFF.